This T cell receptor (beta chain) was captured by sequencing in a study of graft-versus-host responses after intestinal transplantation. About the study: All recipients were transplanted with multivisceral, liver-intestinal, or isolated intestinal grafts.

Sequencing was performed with immunoSEQ multiplex PCR; in TCRdb, only in-frame clones are kept and a portion is missing. The sample shows approximately 90,000 clones, about 87% of them seen only once. With regard to this clone: Its antigen is unidentified.

The CDR3 extends over 13 amino acids. Trimming cost V 4 bases and J 3 bases; bases outside gene matches: 3. CDR1 and CDR2 (germline): SGDLS, YYNGEE. Here the sequenced sample was unstimulated CD4+ T cells sorted from spleen or lymph node cells, taken before transplant. The origin of this receptor is a human donor who was the organ donor for an intestinal transplant. The rearrangement joins TRBV9 to TRBJ2-7, with 8 bases lining up with TRBD2. DNA for the CDR3: TGTGCCAGCAGCAGAAGCGGGAGCTACGAGCAGTACTTC. This codes for CASSRSGSYEQYF.